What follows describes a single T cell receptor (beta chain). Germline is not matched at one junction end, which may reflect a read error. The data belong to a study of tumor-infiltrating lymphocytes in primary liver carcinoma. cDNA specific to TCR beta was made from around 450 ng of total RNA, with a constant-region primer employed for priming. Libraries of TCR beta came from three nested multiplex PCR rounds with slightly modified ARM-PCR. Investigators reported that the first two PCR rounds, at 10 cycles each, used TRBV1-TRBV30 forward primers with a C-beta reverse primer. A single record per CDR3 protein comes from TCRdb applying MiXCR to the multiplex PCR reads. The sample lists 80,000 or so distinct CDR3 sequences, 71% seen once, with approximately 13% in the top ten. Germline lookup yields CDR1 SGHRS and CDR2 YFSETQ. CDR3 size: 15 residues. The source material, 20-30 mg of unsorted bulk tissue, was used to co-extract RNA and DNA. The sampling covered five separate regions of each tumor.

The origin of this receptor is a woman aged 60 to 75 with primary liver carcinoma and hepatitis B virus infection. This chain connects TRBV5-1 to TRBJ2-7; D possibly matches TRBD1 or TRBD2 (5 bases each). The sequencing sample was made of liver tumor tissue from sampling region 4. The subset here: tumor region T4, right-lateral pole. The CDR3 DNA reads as TGCACCAGCAGCCCCGGGACGATGGGCTCCTACGAGCAGTACTTC. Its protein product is CTSSPGTMGSYEQYF. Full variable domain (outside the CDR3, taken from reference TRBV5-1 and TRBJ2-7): KAGVTQTPRYLIKTRGQQVTLSCSPISGHRSVSWYQQTPGQGLQFLFEYFSETQRNKGNFPGRFSGRQFSNSRSEMNVSTLELGDSALYLCTSSPGTMGSYEQYFGPGTRLTVT.